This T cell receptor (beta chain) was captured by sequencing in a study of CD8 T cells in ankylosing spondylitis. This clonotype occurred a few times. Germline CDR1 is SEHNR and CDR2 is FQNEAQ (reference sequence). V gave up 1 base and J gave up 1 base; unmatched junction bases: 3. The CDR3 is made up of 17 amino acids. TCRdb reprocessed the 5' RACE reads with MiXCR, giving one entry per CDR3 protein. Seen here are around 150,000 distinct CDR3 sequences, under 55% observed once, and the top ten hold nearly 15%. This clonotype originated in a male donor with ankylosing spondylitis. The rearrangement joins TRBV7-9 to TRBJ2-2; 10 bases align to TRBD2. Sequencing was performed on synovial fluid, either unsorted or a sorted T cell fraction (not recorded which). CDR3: CASSLDRLAGNTGELFF. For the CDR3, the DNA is TGTGCCAGCAGCTTAGATAGACTAGCGGGGAACACCGGGGAGCTGTTTTTT.